The TCR beta chain under discussion was sequenced for a study of shared clonotypes between healthy human individuals. TCRdb's copy holds only in-frame clones and misses some; the assay was immunoSEQ multiplex PCR. The repertoire has 1.4 million to 1.5 million clones, approximately 97% of them found once; the top ten carry roughly 1.1%. CDR1 is SGHTS and CDR2 is YDEGEE in the germline V gene. J lost 2 bases, V lost 7 bases, and 11 bases had no gene match. The CDR3 spans 15 residues. The rearrangement links TRBV5-8 to TRBJ2-5, with 7 bases identical to TRBD2. The sequenced sample consisted of naive CD4+ T cells sorted from blood. The sample's subset: CD45RA+ positively selected. This clonotype was sampled from a man under 40 in good health. The CDR3 loop is CASENPGTTQETQYF. The CDR3, as DNA: TGTGCCAGCGAAAACCCCGGGACTACACAAGAGACCCAGTACTTC.